This passage covers 9 T cell receptor beta chains from one sample sequenced in a study of blood T cell repertoires in COVID-19 (dated by TCRdb to the early 2020s). Libraries were prepared through the immunoSEQ multiplex PCR assay. TCRdb provides this immuneACCESS table in a form limited to in-frame rearrangements. Some clones are lacking; in checked studies, under half of them reflect an unresolved V gene, and why the rest are absent is not known. This sample has under 100,000 clones in its table, and approximately 80% of those were observed once. The ten largest clones take up 3.4% of the sample. The sequenced sample was peripheral blood. Receptors were obtained from a man between 50 and 59 years old with acute or convalescent COVID-19.

V and J are TRBV7-2 and TRBJ1-2; maybe TRBD1 (6 bases). The length of the CDR3 is 15 residues. V was shortened by 0 bases and J by 6 bases, with 14 bases between the two germline ends. Germline V gene lookup returns CDR1 SGHTA and CDR2 FQGNSA. The DNA for the CDR3 is TGTGCCAGCAGCTTAGCGGCGGGGGGCAGGGATGGCTACACCTTC. Encoded protein: CASSLAAGGRDGYTF.

This chain uses TRBV7-8 with TRBJ1-1; 8 positions match TRBD1. Unmatched junction bases numbered 12, after V lost 5 bases and J lost 4 bases. The CDR3 sequence is 16 residues long. Germline V gene lookup returns CDR1 SGHVS and CDR2 FQNEAQ. CDR3 in amino acids: CASSPRTGILSTEAFF. DNA of the CDR3: TGTGCCAGCAGCCCGCGGACAGGGATTTTATCCACTGAAGCTTTCTTT.

CDR3 sequence reads: CATQRSSGGGTYEQYF. The CDR3 DNA reads as TGTGCCACCCAACGATCAAGCGGGGGGGGAACCTACGAGCAGTACTTC. The rearrangement joins TRBV19 to TRBJ2-7; 10 bases map to TRBD2. The CDR3 sequence is 16 residues long. The V gene end was trimmed by 10 bases and the J gene end by 2 bases; junction bases not matched to a gene: 14. Germline V gene sequence: CDR1 LNHDA, CDR2 SQIVND (reference sequence).

The V and J genes are TRBV6-2 or TRBV6-3 and TRBJ2-7; 7 bases are shared with TRBD1. The CDR3 sequence is 12 residues long. In germline, CDR1 is MNHEY, CDR2 SVGEGT. With V trimmed by 2 bases and J by 7 bases, 2 bases remained unmatched. The CDR3 loop reads CASSYPRGEQYF. The CDR3 bases are TGTGCCAGCAGTTACCCCAGGGGGGAGCAGTACTTC.

The V and J genes are TRBV7-2 and TRBJ2-4, with 8 bases identical to TRBD1. The CDR3 totals 18 residues. With 3 bases clipped from V and 6 bases from J, the junction kept 16 bases outside the gene matches. Looked up from germline, CDR1 is SGHTA and CDR2 is FQGNSA. The CDR3 nucleotides read TGTGCCAGCAGCTTTCGCGACAGGGGTGTCGTTGTGGGAAACATTCAGTACTTC. This encodes CASSFRDRGVVVGNIQYF. Using reference TRBV7-2 and TRBJ2-4 for the parts outside the CDR3, the full variable domain is GAGVSQSPSNKVTEKGKDVELRCDPISGHTALYWYRQSLGQGLEFLIYFQGNSAPDKSGLPSDRFSAERTGGSVSTLTIQRTQQEDSAVYLCASSFRDRGVVVGNIQYFGAGTRLSVL.

The chain's CDR3 is CASSQQGFTEAFF. The CDR3 DNA is TGTGCCAGCAGTCAACAGGGTTTCACTGAAGCTTTCTTT. The chain has TRBV2 and TRBJ1-1; TRBD1 might be the D (6 bases). Trimming removed 5 bases at V and 4 bases at J, with 11 bases between. CDR1 and CDR2 (germline): SNHLY, FYNNEI. The CDR3 has 13 residues. Complete variable domain (other parts from reference TRBV2 and TRBJ1-1): EPEVTQTPSHQVTQMGQEVILRCVPISNHLYFYWYRQILGQKVEFLVSFYNNEISEKSEIFDDQFSVERPDGSNFTLKIRSTKLEDSAMYFCASSQQGFTEAFFGQGTRLTVV.

The chain joins TRBV18 to TRBJ1-2; 7 positions agree with TRBD1. The V gene's germline CDR1 is KGHSH and CDR2 LQKENI. The CDR3 sequence is 16 residues long. V was clipped by 3 bases and J by 0 bases; unmatched bases: 7. CDR3 in amino acids: CASSPEGQPANYGYTF. The DNA of the CDR3 is TGTGCCAGCTCACCTGAGGGACAGCCAGCTAACTATGGCTACACCTTC.

The gene calls are TRBV5-8 and TRBJ1-5; D is undetermined. The CDR3 is 15 amino acids. V lost 3 bases and J lost 0, with 10 bases in between. Germline CDR1 and CDR2: SGHTS and YDEGEE. The CDR3 sequence is CASSSPGNSNQPQHF. The CDR3 coding sequence is TGTGCCAGCAGCTCCCCGGGGAATAGCAATCAGCCCCAGCATTTT.

This clone was seen a handful of times. The chain has TRBV28 and TRBJ2-2; TRBD2 agrees at 8 bases. With 6 bases clipped from V and 5 bases from J, the junction kept 8 bases outside the gene matches. Per the germline V gene, CDR1 is MDHEN and CDR2 is SYDVKM. The CDR3 length is 15 residues. The CDR3 loop is CASRPGLVWTGELFF. The CDR3 DNA reads TGTGCCAGCAGACCGGGACTAGTGTGGACCGGGGAGCTGTTTTTT.